This T cell receptor beta chain was identified in a study of blood T cell repertoires in COVID-19. In the original processing: It was from reference gene primer amplification that nucleated cell counts were estimated. Using immunoSEQ multiplex PCR, the repertoire was profiled, and TCRdb retains in-frame clones only, with some absent. That table supplies the V and J calls and clone size; D and trimming were determined from the DNA. The data hold about 49,000 clones, with 85% to 90% observed a single time. The V and J ends lost 2 bases and 0 bases respectively, with 6 bases between them. Germline V lookup: CDR1 SGHRS, CDR2 YFSETQ. There are 15 residues in the CDR3.

V usage is TRBV5-1 and J usage is TRBJ1-6, with D perhaps matching TRBD1 (5 bases). This TCR derives from a woman of 80 years or more with COVID-19, enrolled during active disease. Sequencing used peripheral blood. CDR3 in amino acids: CASSLDSSYNSPLHF. CDR3 nucleotide sequence: TGCGCCAGCAGCTTAGACAGCTCCTATAATTCACCCCTCCACTTT.